This TCR beta chain was profiled in a study of blood T cell repertoires in COVID-19. Looking at the study overall: Samples representing acute and convalescent COVID-19 were sourced from the United States, Italy and Spain. From T cells, B-cell-depleted T cells, or PBMCs came the material, which was cDNA or gDNA.

The germline gives CDR1 SGHRS, CDR2 YFSETQ. The CDR3 runs 18 residues. The V gene end was trimmed by 2 bases and the J gene end by 4 bases; junction bases not matched to a gene: 10. Libraries were prepared by immunoSEQ multiplex PCR; TCRdb keeps only in-frame clonotypes and omits some of them. Of 60,000 to 75,000 clones listed, 80% to 90% were seen once; the top ten hold around 6.3%. The TCR was taken from a human donor in a cohort sampled during active COVID-19. The chain joins TRBV5-1 to TRBJ2-1, with TRBD2 identical over 12 bases. The sample consisted of peripheral blood. CDR3 sequence reads: CASSLRPSTSGGYNEQFF. CDR3 nucleotides: TGCGCCAGCAGCTTAAGACCCAGTACTAGCGGGGGGTACAATGAGCAGTTCTTC.